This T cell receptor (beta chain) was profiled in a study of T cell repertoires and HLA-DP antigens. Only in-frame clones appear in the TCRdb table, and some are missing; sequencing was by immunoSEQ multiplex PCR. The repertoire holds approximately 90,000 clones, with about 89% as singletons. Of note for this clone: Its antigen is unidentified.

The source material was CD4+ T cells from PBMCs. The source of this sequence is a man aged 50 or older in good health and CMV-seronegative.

The CDR3 loop is CASSPRQGEKLFF. The CDR3 DNA reads TGTGCCAGCAGCCCCAGACAAGGTGAAAAACTGTTTTTT. This chain links TRBV7-6 with TRBJ1-4; no clear D gene. Germline assignment: CDR1 SGHVS and CDR2 FNYEAQ. The CDR3 consists of 13 residues. The germline V and J ends were trimmed by 5 bases and 7 bases, with 11 bases remaining between them.